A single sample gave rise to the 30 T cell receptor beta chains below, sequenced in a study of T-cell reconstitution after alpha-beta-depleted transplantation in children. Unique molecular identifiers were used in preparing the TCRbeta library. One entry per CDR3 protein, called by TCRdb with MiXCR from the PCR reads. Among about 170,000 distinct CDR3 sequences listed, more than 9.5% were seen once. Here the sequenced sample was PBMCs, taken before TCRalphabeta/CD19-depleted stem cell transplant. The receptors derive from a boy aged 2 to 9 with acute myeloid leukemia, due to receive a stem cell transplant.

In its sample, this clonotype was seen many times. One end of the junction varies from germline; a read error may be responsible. The CDR3, as DNA: TGTCCCAGCAGTCCGACCGGGACAGGACTCGCTGAAGCTTTCTTT. Protein: CPSSPTGTGLAEAFF. The chain joins TRBV28 to TRBJ1-1, with 8 positions matching TRBD1. Per germline, CDR1 MDHEN and CDR2 SYDVKM. This CDR3 is 15 amino acids long.

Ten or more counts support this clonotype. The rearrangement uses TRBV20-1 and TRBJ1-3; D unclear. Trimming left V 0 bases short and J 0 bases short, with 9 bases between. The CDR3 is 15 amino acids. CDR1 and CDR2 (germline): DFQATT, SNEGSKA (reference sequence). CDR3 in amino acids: CSARDRLSSGNTIYF. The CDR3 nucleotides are TGCAGTGCTAGAGATCGCCTAAGCTCTGGAAACACCATATATTTT.

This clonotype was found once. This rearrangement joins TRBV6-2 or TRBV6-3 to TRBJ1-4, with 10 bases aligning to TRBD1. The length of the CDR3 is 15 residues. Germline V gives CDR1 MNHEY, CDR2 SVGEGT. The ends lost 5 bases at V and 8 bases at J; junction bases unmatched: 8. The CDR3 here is CASSHRDRGNEKLFF. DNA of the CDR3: TGTGCCAGCAGTCACCGGGACAGGGGAAACGAAAAACTGTTTTTT.

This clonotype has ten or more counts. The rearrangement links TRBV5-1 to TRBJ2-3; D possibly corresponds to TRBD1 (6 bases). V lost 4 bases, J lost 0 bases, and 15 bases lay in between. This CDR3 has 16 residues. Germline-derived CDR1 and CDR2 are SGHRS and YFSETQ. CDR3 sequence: CASSPTGTRSTDTQYF. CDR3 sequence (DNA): TGCGCCAGCAGCCCGACGGGGACAAGAAGCACAGATACGCAGTATTTT. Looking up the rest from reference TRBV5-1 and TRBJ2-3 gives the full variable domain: KAGVTQTPRYLIKTRGQQVTLSCSPISGHRSVSWYQQTPGQGLQFLFEYFSETQRNKGNFPGRFSGRQFSNSRSEMNVSTLELGDSALYLCASSPTGTRSTDTQYFGPGTRLTVL.

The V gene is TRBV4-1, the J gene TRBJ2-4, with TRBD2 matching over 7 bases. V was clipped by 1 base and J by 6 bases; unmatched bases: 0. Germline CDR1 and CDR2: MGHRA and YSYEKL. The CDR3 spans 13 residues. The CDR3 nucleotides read TGCGCCAGCAGCCAAGGGGGGGGAAACATTCAGTACTTC. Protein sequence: CASSQGGGNIQYF.

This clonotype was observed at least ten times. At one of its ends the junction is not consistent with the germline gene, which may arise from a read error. The CDR3 loop reads CSARDPTRRARVPLF. CDR3 DNA: TGCAGTGCTAGAGATCCGACTAGAAGGGCGCGCGTTCCGCTCTTC. V and J are TRBV20-1 and TRBJ2-1; D may be TRBD2 (6 bases). CDR3 length: 15 amino acids. The germline gives CDR1 DFQATT, CDR2 SNEGSKA (reference sequence).

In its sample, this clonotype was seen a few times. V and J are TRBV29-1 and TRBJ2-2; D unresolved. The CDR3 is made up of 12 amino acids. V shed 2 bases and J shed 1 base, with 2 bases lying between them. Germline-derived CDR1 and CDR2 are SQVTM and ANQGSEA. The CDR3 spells CSVERNTGELFF. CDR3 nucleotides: TGCAGCGTTGAACGGAACACCGGGGAGCTGTTTTTT.

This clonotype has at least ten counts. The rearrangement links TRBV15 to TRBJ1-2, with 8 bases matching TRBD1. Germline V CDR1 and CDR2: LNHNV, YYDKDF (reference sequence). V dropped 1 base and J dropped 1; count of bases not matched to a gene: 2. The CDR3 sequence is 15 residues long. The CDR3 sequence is CATSRVQGVNYGYTF. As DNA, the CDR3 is TGTGCCACCAGCAGAGTACAGGGGGTTAACTATGGCTACACCTTC.

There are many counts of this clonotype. DNA of the CDR3: TGCGCCAGCTCCGGGATCGCGGGGACAGATACGCAGTATTTT. This gives the protein CASSGIAGTDTQYF. The chain couples TRBV5-1 to TRBJ2-3, with a tentative D call TRBD2 (6 bases). V lost 7 bases, J lost 3 bases, and 15 bases lay in between. From germline, CDR1 is SGHRS and CDR2 YFSETQ. CDR3 length: 14 residues.

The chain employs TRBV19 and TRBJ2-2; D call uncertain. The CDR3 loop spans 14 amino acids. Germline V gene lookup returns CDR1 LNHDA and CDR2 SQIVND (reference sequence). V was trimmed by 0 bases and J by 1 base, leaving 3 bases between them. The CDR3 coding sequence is TGTGCCAGTAGTATAGAAGGGAACACCGGGGAGCTGTTTTTT. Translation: CASSIEGNTGELFF.

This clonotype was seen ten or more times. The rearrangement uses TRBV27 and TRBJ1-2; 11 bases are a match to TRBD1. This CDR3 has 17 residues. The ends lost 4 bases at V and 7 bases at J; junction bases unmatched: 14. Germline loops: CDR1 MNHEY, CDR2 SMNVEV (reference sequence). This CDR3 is CASSSDPDRGRQFGYTF. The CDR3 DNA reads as TGTGCCAGCAGTTCCGACCCGGACAGGGGGCGCCAGTTTGGCTACACCTTC.

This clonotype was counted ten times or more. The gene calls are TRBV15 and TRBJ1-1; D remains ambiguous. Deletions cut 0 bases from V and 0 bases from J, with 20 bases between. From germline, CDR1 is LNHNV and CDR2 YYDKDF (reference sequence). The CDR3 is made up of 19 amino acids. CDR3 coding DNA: TGTGCCACCAGCAGAGATGGGCGAGGCAGCGCGATCATGAACACTGAAGCTTTCTTT. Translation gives CATSRDGRGSAIMNTEAFF.

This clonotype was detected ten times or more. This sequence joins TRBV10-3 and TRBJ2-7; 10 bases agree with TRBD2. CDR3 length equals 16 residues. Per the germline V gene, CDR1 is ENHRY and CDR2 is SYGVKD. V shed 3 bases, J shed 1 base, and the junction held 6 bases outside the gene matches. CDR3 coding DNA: TGTGCCATCAGTGATCTAGCGGGAGAGGTGTCCTACGAGCAGTACTTC. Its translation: CAISDLAGEVSYEQYF.

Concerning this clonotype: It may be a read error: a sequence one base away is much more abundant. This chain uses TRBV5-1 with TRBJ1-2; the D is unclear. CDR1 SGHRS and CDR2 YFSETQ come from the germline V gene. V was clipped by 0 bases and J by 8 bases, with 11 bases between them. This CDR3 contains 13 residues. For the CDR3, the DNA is TGCGCCAGCAGCTTGGCCGGGTTTGAGGGCTACACCTTC. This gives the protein CASSLAGFEGYTF.

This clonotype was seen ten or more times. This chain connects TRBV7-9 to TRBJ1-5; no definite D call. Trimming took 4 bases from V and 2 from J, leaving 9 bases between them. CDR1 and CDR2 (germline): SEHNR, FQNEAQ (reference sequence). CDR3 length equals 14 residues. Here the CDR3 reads CASSSAGGNQPQHF. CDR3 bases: TGTGCCAGCAGCTCCGCCGGGGGCAATCAGCCCCAGCATTTT.

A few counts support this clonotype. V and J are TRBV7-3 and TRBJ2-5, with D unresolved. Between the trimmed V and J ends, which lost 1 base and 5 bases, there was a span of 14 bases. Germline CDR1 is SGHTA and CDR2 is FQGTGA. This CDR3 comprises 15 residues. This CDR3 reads CASSLNTDPRETQYF. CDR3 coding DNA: TGTGCCAGCAGCTTAAACACCGACCCTCGGGAGACCCAGTACTTC.

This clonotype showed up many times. The CDR3 protein is CASSLWLNTEAFF. Written as DNA, the CDR3 is TGTGCCAGCAGCTTGTGGCTAAACACTGAAGCTTTCTTT. The chain employs TRBV5-5 and TRBJ1-1; unclear D gene. There are 13 residues in the CDR3. Per germline, CDR1 SGHKS and CDR2 YYEKEE (reference sequence). The ends were cut back, 1 base at V and 2 bases at J, with 6 bases in the middle.

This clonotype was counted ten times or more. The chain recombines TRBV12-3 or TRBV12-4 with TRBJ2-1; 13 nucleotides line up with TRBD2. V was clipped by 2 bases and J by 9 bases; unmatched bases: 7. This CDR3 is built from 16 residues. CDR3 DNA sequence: TGTGCCAGCAGTTTAACCGGGACTAGCGGGGTTGTTGAGCAGTTCTTC. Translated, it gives CASSLTGTSGVVEQFF.

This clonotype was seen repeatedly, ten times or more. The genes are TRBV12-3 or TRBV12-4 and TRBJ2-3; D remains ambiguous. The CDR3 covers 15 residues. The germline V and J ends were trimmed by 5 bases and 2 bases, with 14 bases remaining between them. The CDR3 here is CASSSWRTPTDTQYF. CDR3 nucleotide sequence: TGTGCCAGCAGTAGTTGGAGAACCCCCACAGATACGCAGTATTTT.

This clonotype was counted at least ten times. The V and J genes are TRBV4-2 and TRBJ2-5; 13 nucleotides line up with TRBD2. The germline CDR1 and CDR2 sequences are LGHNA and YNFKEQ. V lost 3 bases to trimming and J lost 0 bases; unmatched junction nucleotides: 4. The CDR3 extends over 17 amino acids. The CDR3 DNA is TGTGCCAGCAGCCACCAACTAGCGGGGGGGAACCAAGAGACCCAGTACTTC. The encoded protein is CASSHQLAGGNQETQYF.

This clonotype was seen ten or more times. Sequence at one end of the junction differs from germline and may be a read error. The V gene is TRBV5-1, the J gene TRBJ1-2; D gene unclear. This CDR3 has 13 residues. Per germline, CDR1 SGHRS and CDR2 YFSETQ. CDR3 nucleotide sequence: TGCGCCAGCAGGTTGGGAACAGTCCATGGCTACACCTTC. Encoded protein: CASRLGTVHGYTF.

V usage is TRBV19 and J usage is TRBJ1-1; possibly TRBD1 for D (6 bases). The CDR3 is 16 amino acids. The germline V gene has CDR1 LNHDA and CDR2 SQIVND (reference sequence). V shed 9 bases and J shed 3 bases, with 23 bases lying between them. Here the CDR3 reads CASHHFRDTGDTEAFF. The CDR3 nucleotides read TGTGCCAGCCACCACTTCCGGGACACGGGGGACACTGAAGCTTTCTTT. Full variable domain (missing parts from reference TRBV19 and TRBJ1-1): DGGITQSPKYLFRKEGQNVTLSCEQNLNHDAMYWYRQDPGQGLRLIYYSQIVNDFQKGDIAEGYSVSREKKESFPLTVTSAQKNPTAFYLCASHHFRDTGDTEAFFGQGTRLTVV.

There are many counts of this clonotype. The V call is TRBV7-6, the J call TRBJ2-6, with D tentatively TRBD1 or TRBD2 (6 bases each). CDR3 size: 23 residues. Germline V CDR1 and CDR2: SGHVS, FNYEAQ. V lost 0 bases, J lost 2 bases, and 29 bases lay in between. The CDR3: CASSLAEAHWGASMPTGANVLTF. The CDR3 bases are TGTGCCAGCAGCTTAGCCGAGGCCCACTGGGGGGCCTCAATGCCGACTGGGGCCAACGTCCTGACTTTC.

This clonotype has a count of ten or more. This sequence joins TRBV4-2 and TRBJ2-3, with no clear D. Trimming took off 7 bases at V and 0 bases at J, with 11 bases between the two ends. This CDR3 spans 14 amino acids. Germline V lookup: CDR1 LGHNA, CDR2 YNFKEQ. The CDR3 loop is CASIVGPSTDTQYF. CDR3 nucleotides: TGTGCCAGCATCGTCGGGCCTAGCACAGATACGCAGTATTTT.

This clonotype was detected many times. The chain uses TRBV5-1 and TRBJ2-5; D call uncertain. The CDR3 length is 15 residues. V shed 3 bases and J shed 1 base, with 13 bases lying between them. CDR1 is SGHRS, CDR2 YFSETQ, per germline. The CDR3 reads CASSSEPAPQETQYF. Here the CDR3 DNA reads TGCGCCAGCAGCTCCGAACCAGCCCCCCAAGAGACCCAGTACTTC.

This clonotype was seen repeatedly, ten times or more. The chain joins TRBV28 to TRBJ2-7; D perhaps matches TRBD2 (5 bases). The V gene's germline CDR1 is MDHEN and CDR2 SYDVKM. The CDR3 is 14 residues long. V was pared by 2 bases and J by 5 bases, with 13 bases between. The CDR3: CASSLLGTRDEQYF. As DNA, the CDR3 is TGTGCCAGCAGTTTACTCGGAACGAGGGACGAGCAGTACTTC.

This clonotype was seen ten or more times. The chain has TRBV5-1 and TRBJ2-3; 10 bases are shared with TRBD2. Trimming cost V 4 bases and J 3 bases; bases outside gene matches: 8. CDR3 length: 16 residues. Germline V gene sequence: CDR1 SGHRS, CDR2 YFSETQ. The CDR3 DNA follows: TGCGCCAGCAGCATAATTTTAGCGGGGGGAACAGATACGCAGTATTTT. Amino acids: CASSIILAGGTDTQYF.

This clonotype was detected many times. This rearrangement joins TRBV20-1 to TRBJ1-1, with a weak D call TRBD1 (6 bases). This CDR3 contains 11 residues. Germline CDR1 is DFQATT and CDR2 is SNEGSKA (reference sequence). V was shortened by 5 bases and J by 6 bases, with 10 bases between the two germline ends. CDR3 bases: TGCAGTGCTGCCACAGGGTCTGAAGCTTTCTTT. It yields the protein CSAATGSEAFF.

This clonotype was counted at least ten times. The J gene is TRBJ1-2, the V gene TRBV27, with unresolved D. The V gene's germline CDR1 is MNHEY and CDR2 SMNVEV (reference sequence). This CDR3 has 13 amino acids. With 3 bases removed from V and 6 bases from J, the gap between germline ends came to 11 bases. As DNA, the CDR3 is TGTGCCAGCAGTTTTCCGGGTTCGCATGGCTACACCTTC. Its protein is CASSFPGSHGYTF.

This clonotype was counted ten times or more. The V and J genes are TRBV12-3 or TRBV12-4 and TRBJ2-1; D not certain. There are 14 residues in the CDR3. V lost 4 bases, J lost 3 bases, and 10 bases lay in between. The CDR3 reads CASSWRGNYNEQFF. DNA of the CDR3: TGTGCCAGCAGTTGGAGAGGAAACTACAATGAGCAGTTCTTC.